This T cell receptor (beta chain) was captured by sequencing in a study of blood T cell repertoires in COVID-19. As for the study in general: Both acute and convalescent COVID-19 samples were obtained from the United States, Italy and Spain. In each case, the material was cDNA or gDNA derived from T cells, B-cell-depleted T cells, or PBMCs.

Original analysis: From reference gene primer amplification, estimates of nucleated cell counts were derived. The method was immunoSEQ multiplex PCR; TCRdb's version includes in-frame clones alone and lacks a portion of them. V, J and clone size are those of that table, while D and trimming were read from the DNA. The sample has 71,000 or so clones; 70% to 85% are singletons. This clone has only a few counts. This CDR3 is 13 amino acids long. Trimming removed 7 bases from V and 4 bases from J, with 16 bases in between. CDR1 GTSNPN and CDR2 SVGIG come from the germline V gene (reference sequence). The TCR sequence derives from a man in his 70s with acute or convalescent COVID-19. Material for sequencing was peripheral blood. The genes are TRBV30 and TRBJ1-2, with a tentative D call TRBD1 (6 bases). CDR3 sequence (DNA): TGTGCCTCGTCGAAGGGGGTTAGCTATGGCTACACCTTC. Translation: CASSKGVSYGYTF. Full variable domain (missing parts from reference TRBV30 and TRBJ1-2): SQTIHQWPATLVQPVGSPLSLECTVEGTSNPNLYWYRQAAGRGLQLLFYSVGIGQISSEVPQNLSASRPQDRQFILSSKKLLLSDSGFYLCASSKGVSYGYTFGSGTRLTVV.